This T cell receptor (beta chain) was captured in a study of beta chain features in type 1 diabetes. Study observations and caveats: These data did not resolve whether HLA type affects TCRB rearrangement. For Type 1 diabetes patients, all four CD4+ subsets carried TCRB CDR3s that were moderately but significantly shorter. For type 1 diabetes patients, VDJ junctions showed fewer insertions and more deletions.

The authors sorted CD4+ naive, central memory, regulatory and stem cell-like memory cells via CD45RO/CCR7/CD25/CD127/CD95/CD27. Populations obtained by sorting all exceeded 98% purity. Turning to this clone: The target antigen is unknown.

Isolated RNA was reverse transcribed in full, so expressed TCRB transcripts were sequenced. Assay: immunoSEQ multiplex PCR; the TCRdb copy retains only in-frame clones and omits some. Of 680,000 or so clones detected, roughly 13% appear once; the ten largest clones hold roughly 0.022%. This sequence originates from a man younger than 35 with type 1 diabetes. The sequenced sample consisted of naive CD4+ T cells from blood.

The CDR3 DNA follows: TGCGCCAGCAGCCTTGACAGGGAGGTCGATGAGCAGTTCTTC. This sequence encodes CASSLDREVDEQFF. V gene TRBV5-1 combines with J gene TRBJ2-1; weak D call: TRBD1 (7 bases). The ends were cut back, 4 bases at V and 8 bases at J, with 16 bases in the middle. Germline V gene sequence: CDR1 SGHRS, CDR2 YFSETQ. The CDR3 runs to 14 residues.